The clone carrying this TCR beta chain has a handful of counts. This specimen belongs to a study of CD8+ T cells in alopecia areata. Study at large: Scoring of treated patients' severity used the percentage of affected scalp area.

Sample treatment: oral pan-JAK inhibitor, 5-10 mg twice daily. Peripheral blood, together with lesional scalp punch biopsies, was collected from alopecia areata patients. Trimming shortened V by 2 bases and J by 6 bases, and 11 bases separated the two germline ends. Germline CDR1 reads SGHNT; CDR2 reads YYREEE (reference sequence). The CDR3 covers 13 residues. Sequencing used cDNA as its template, made by extracting RNA and reverse transcribing it. Profiling relied on immunoSEQ multiplex PCR, and the TCRdb table lists in-frame clones only, not all of them. The sample lists some 200,000 clones; 55% to 70% were seen once.

The receptor's source is a human donor with alopecia areata. J is TRBJ2-5 and V is TRBV5-4, with D perhaps matching TRBD1 (6 bases). The sequencing here drew on CD4+ T cells sorted from blood, taken at week 24, from a patient treated with tofacitinib. The CDR3 loop is CASSFRGDKTQYF. CDR3 DNA sequence: TGTGCCAGCAGCTTTAGAGGGGACAAGACCCAGTACTTC.